This TCR beta chain was sequenced during a study of T cell responses to AZD1222 COVID-19 vaccine. The CDR3 loop spans 13 amino acids. Per germline, CDR1 LGHDT and CDR2 YNNKEL (reference sequence). Trimming stripped 4 bases from V and 2 bases from J, with 6 bases between. Study-level findings and limits: Females outnumbered males among donors, who were mostly white British; clonal diversity was possibly underestimated.

On this clone itself: Its target is unknown.

Some clones are missing from TCRdb's copy, which holds only in-frame ones; the method was immunoSEQ multiplex PCR. The sample consists of 100,000 to 150,000 clones, roughly 88% of them appearing once. The receptor's source is an adult in good health. The input for sequencing was peripheral blood, taken on day 0 of MenACWY control vaccination. The chain combines TRBV3-1 (or the pseudogene TRBV3-2) with TRBJ2-1; D is undetermined. In DNA, the CDR3 is TGTGCCAGCAGCCGAGGCACCTACAATGAGCAGTTCTTC. Translating gives CASSRGTYNEQFF.